These T cell receptor beta chains were read from a single sample in a study of beta chain features in type 1 diabetes. Clones were read by immunoSEQ multiplex PCR, and TCRdb kept only the in-frame ones, dropping some. The sample lists 900,000 or so clones; roughly 17% were seen once. The sample was naive CD4+ T cells from blood. The source of these receptors is a woman aged 18 to 35 in good health. CDR3s include the opening cysteine and the closing phenylalanine or tryptophan. Size tells how often a clone was seen (once, few, many) or the class of an expanded clone, and some rows leave it out.

V gene: TRBV28; J gene: TRBJ2-3; clone size: .; CDR3 protein: CASSSSQESRRDTQYF
V gene: TRBV19; J gene: TRBJ2-1; clone size: few; CDR3 protein: CASSIGLVHNEQFF
V gene: TRBV7-3; J gene: TRBJ2-1; clone size: few; CDR3 protein: CASSLSLADYNEQFF
V gene: TRBV7-6; J gene: TRBJ2-1; clone size: few; CDR3 protein: CASSLIAGGYNEQFF
V gene: TRBV7-7; J gene: TRBJ2-1; clone size: few; CDR3 protein: CASSPGTTNYNEQFF
V gene: TRBV7-9; J gene: TRBJ1-5; clone size: few; CDR3 protein: CASSDDRGGDQPQHF
V gene: TRBV28; J gene: TRBJ2-1; clone size: .; CDR3 protein: CASSSLTDEQFF
V gene: TRBV7-2; J gene: TRBJ2-7; clone size: .; CDR3 protein: CASSLVGEGYEQYF
V gene: TRBV20-1; J gene: TRBJ1-6; clone size: few; CDR3 protein: CNADDVPF
V gene: TRBV6-5; J gene: TRBJ2-6; clone size: .; CDR3 protein: CASSYTGAGANVLTF
V gene: TRBV15; J gene: TRBJ2-1; clone size: few; CDR3 protein: CATSSDPGKRAYNEQFF
V gene: TRBV7-9; J gene: TRBJ2-5; clone size: .; CDR3 protein: CASTAGETQYF
V gene: TRBV5-1; J gene: TRBJ2-2; clone size: .; CDR3 protein: CASSPGSTNTGELFF
V gene: TRBV19; J gene: TRBJ2-1; clone size: few; CDR3 protein: CASSIGAGGYNEQFF
V gene: TRBV5-1; J gene: TRBJ2-4; clone size: .; CDR3 protein: CASSAGLAKNIQYF
V gene: TRBV7-2; J gene: TRBJ2-7; clone size: few; CDR3 protein: CASSQGLAYEQYF
V gene: TRBV10-3; J gene: TRBJ2-3; clone size: .; CDR3 protein: CALWNTDTQYF
V gene: TRBV7-8; J gene: TRBJ2-7; clone size: .; CDR3 protein: CASSLGGQGQKYF
V gene: TRBV27; J gene: TRBJ2-6; clone size: .; CDR3 protein: CASSLRAGANVLTF
V gene: TRBV15; J gene: TRBJ2-1; clone size: once; CDR3 protein: CATSRDIVSFSSYNEQFF
V gene: TRBV19; J gene: TRBJ1-4; clone size: .; CDR3 protein: CASSPHRAQPNEKLFF
V gene: TRBV9; J gene: TRBJ2-3; clone size: few; CDR3 protein: CASSAGTSGIVDTQYF
V gene: TRBV14; J gene: TRBJ1-1; clone size: .; CDR3 protein: CASSRDRARDTEAFF
V gene: TRBV11-2; J gene: TRBJ2-1; clone size: few; CDR3 protein: CASSLVSGRPDNEQFF
V gene: TRBV7-9; J gene: TRBJ2-2; clone size: .; CDR3 protein: CASSLAGRNTGELFF
V gene: TRBV9; J gene: TRBJ2-3; clone size: .; CDR3 protein: CASTASGSLRTDTQYF
V gene: TRBV10-3; J gene: TRBJ2-7; clone size: .; CDR3 protein: CAIKLQAGGDEQYF
V gene: TRBV4-3; J gene: TRBJ2-3; clone size: .; CDR3 protein: CASSPAWADTQYF
V gene: TRBV28; J gene: TRBJ2-7; clone size: few; CDR3 protein: CASSSGTLLYEQYF